Listed here are 31 T cell receptor beta chains from one sample, sequenced in a study of T cells in localized non-small cell lung cancer. Generated by immunoSEQ multiplex PCR, the TCRdb table keeps only in-frame clones and is missing some. The sample gives some 30,000 clones, roughly nine tenths of which show up once; approximately 5.3% is in the top ten. The sequences come from PBMCs, collected before any cancer treatment. These receptors were collected from a man aged 40 to 75 with stage II lung adenocarcinoma.

The genes are TRBV20-1 and TRBJ2-7; weak D call: TRBD1 (5 bases). Germline V gene sequence: CDR1 DFQATT, CDR2 SNEGSKA (reference sequence). This CDR3 has 10 residues. With 3 bases removed from V and 5 bases from J, the gap between germline ends came to 5 bases. The CDR3 bases are TGCAGTGCTAGCAGGGACGAGCAGTACTTC. Encoded protein: CSASRDEQYF.

The chain couples TRBV10-2 to TRBJ2-5; D may be TRBD1 (5 bases). This CDR3 comprises 13 residues. The V end was cut by 2 bases, the J end by 5 bases, with 9 bases between. Germline values: CDR1 WSHSY, CDR2 SAAADI. CDR3 in DNA: TGCGCCAGCAGTGAGCCAGGGCGGGAGACCCAGTACTTC. Its translation: CASSEPGRETQYF.

In DNA, the CDR3 is TGCGCCAGCAGCCCGAGCGACAGGGTTCACGAGCAGTACTTC. This gives the protein CASSPSDRVHEQYF. The V gene is TRBV4-1, the J gene TRBJ2-7, with TRBD1 matching 7 bases. The CDR3 has 14 amino acids. The ends lost 4 bases at V and 5 bases at J; junction bases unmatched: 8. The germline CDR1 and CDR2 sequences are MGHRA and YSYEKL.

This clone was counted once. The V and J genes are TRBV5-6 and TRBJ1-5, with D maybe TRBD1 (6 bases). The CDR3 extends over 16 amino acids. V was cut by 4 bases and J by 2 bases, with 16 bases left in between. Germline V CDR1 and CDR2: SGHDT, YYEEEE. CDR3 in amino acids: CASSDYRVGRNQPQHF. For the CDR3, the DNA is TGTGCCAGCAGCGATTACAGGGTGGGGCGCAATCAGCCCCAGCATTTT.

The gene calls are TRBV6-1 and TRBJ2-1, with 12 bases fitting TRBD2. CDR1 is MNHNS and CDR2 is SASEGT in the germline V gene. V trimming: 11 bases; J trimming: 9 bases; junction bases outside the gene matches: 11. This CDR3 contains 14 residues. In nucleotides, the CDR3 is TGTGCCGCACGTCAGACTAGCGGGAGTGGTGAGCAGTTCTTC. Translating it yields CAARQTSGSGEQFF.

The chain carries TRBV4-3 and TRBJ2-1, with D maybe TRBD2 (6 bases). V was cut by 3 bases and J by 7 bases, with 16 bases left in between. The germline V gene encodes CDR1 LGHNA and CDR2 YSLEER. The CDR3 totals 15 residues. The CDR3 DNA sequence: TGCGCCAGCAGCCATACAATTAACGGGGGAAATGAGCAGTTCTTC. Translated: CASSHTINGGNEQFF.

The chain combines TRBV7-2 with TRBJ2-7, with TRBD1 identical over 9 bases. The germline gives CDR1 SGHTA, CDR2 FQGNSA. J lost 2 bases, V lost 10 bases, and 9 bases had no gene match. This CDR3 contains 14 residues. The CDR3 DNA sequence: TGTGCCACCAGGCCGGGACAGGGACCCTACGAGCAGTACTTC. Encoded protein: CATRPGQGPYEQYF.

The chain couples TRBV5-1 to TRBJ2-1; TRBD2 matches 11 bases. The CDR3 spans 17 residues. J gave up 8 bases and V 4 bases, and 14 bases lay outside the gene matches. Germline V lookup: CDR1 SGHRS, CDR2 YFSETQ. Written as DNA, the CDR3 is TGCGCCAGCAGCACCGGGTTCATAGCGGGAGGGTCGGATGAGCAGTTCTTC. Amino acids: CASSTGFIAGGSDEQFF.

V and J are TRBV28 and TRBJ1-5; a possible D gene is TRBD1 (5 bases). Germline V lookup: CDR1 MDHEN, CDR2 SYDVKM. This CDR3 spans 13 amino acids. Trimming left V 7 bases short and J 2 bases short, with 9 bases between. In DNA, the CDR3 is TGTGCCAGCACTTGGGGCGGCAATCAGCCCCAGCATTTT. This translates into CASTWGGNQPQHF.

The rearrangement uses TRBV19 and TRBJ2-1; D is ambiguous. The CDR3 loop spans 13 amino acids. Germline CDR1 and CDR2: LNHDA and SQIVND (reference sequence). Trimming took off 2 bases at V and 9 bases at J, with 11 bases between the two ends. The CDR3 is CASSIKAEFEQFF. In DNA form, the CDR3 reads TGTGCCAGTAGTATAAAGGCAGAATTTGAGCAGTTCTTC.

The gene calls are TRBV29-1 and TRBJ2-5, with 10 nucleotides matching TRBD1. V lost 5 bases, J lost 0 bases, and 3 bases stayed unmatched. The length of the CDR3 is 14 residues. Germline values: CDR1 SQVTM, CDR2 ANQGSEA. DNA of the CDR3: TGCAGCGTTCGGACAGGGGGATACCAAGAGACCCAGTACTTC. Amino acid sequence: CSVRTGGYQETQYF.

This chain links TRBV7-2 with TRBJ1-5, with D uncertain. The CDR3 has 14 amino acids. CDR1 is SGHTA, CDR2 FQGNSA, per germline. V was shortened by 1 base and J by 3 bases, with 7 bases between the two germline ends. The DNA for the CDR3 is TGTGCCAGCAGCTTAGGAGGGAACAATCAGCCCCAGCATTTT. This codes for CASSLGGNNQPQHF.

The J gene is TRBJ2-7, the V gene TRBV5-1; D gene unclear. V lost 4 bases and J lost 3, with 8 bases in between. The CDR3 loop spans 12 amino acids. Germline V CDR1 and CDR2: SGHRS, YFSETQ. The CDR3, as DNA: TGCGCCAGCAGCCTATCTAACTACGAGCAGTACTTC. Its translation is CASSLSNYEQYF.

V gene TRBV19 combines with J gene TRBJ2-1; TRBD2 aligns across 10 bases. Losses at the gene ends were 7 bases for V and 4 bases for J; bases not matched to a gene: 7. The CDR3 totals 15 residues. Germline V gene data show CDR1 as LNHDA and CDR2 as SQIVND (reference sequence). The CDR3 region has the DNA TGTGCCAGTAATACGGGGACTAGCGCGTACAATGAGCAGTTCTTC. Amino acids: CASNTGTSAYNEQFF.

The chain recombines TRBV6-6 with TRBJ2-1, with D perhaps TRBD2 (5 bases). Germline CDR1 and CDR2: MNHNY and SVGAGI (reference sequence). CDR3 length: 13 amino acids. The V and J ends lost 2 bases and 8 bases respectively, with 10 bases between them. The CDR3 bases are TGTGCCAGCAGTTACCAGGCGGAGGATGAGCAGTTCTTC. Residues: CASSYQAEDEQFF.

The chain is built from TRBV30 and TRBJ1-2; TRBD1 matches 7 bases. The CDR3 loop spans 12 amino acids. V lost 4 bases and J lost 10; bases outside the gene matches: 9. Germline assignment: CDR1 GTSNPN and CDR2 SVGIG (reference sequence). The CDR3 nucleotides read TGTGCCTGGAAACAGGACAGGCAAGCCTACACCTTC. Amino acid sequence: CAWKQDRQAYTF.

The gene calls are TRBV27 and TRBJ2-4; D may be TRBD1 (5 bases). The germline CDR1 and CDR2 sequences are MNHEY and SMNVEV (reference sequence). The CDR3 consists of 16 residues. V lost 5 bases to trimming and J lost 0 bases, with 14 bases between them. The CDR3 DNA reads as TGTGCCAGCAGTAAAAGGGGTAACTTAGCCAAAAACATTCAGTACTTC. Its translation is CASSKRGNLAKNIQYF.

The chain employs TRBV27 and TRBJ1-1, with D possibly being TRBD1 (5 bases). The CDR3 runs 16 residues. The germline CDR1 and CDR2 sequences are MNHEY and SMNVEV (reference sequence). Trimming shortened V by 2 bases and J by 1 base, and 14 bases separated the two germline ends. In nucleotides, the CDR3 is TGTGCCAGCAGTTTAGGTCTAGGTCAGGGGAACACTGAAGCTTTCTTT. Translating gives CASSLGLGQGNTEAFF.

The J gene is TRBJ2-1, the V gene TRBV6-5, with 13 positions matching TRBD2. V shed 6 bases and J 14 bases; nucleotides not matched to a gene: 13. Looked up from germline, CDR1 is MNHEY and CDR2 is SVGAGI. This CDR3 region has 15 residues. Here the CDR3 reads CASRSPGLAGTGEFF. The CDR3 DNA follows: TGTGCCAGCAGATCCCCGGGACTAGCGGGAACTGGAGAGTTCTTC.

The V and J genes are TRBV5-1 and TRBJ2-1; D is possibly TRBD1 or TRBD2 (5 bases each). The V end was cut by 0 bases, the J end by 9 bases, with 25 bases between. The CDR3 consists of 18 residues. Looked up from germline, CDR1 is SGHRS and CDR2 is YFSETQ. The CDR3 DNA is TGCGCCAGCAGCTTGGGGATGGGGGATTCCCATCTCCTTGGTGAGCAGTTCTTC. Translating it yields CASSLGMGDSHLLGEQFF.

J is TRBJ2-1 and V is TRBV16; D perhaps matches TRBD2 (6 bases). CDR1 KGHSY and CDR2 FQNENV come from the germline V gene. Trimming cost V 0 bases and J 12 bases, with 15 bases left between them. The CDR3 spans 14 residues. CDR3 sequence: CASSQSNGGGRQFF. The CDR3, as DNA: TGTGCCAGCAGCCAATCAAACGGGGGTGGACGGCAGTTCTTC. Drawing the rest from reference TRBV16 and TRBJ2-1, the complete variable domain is GEEVAQTPKHLVRGEGQKAKLYCAPIKGHSYVFWYQQVLKNEFKFLISFQNENVFDETGMPKERFSAKCLPNSPCSLEIQATKLEDSAVYFCASSQSNGGGRQFFGPGTRLTVL.

The genes are TRBV27 and TRBJ2-7; 10 bases agree with TRBD1. Germline V gene lookup returns CDR1 MNHEY and CDR2 SMNVEV (reference sequence). J was trimmed by 1 base and V by 7 bases; bases with no gene match: 4. There are 14 residues in the CDR3. The CDR3 bases are TGTGCCAGCACGAGGGGACAGGGGTCCTACGAGCAGTACTTC. Its translation is CASTRGQGSYEQYF.

The chain recombines TRBV7-9 with TRBJ2-5; 11 positions match TRBD2. CDR1 is SEHNR, CDR2 FQNEAQ, per germline (reference sequence). The CDR3 consists of 15 residues. Losses at the gene ends were 3 bases for V and 4 bases for J; bases not matched to a gene: 4. The CDR3 reads CASSLGTSGVETQYF. The DNA of the CDR3 is TGTGCCAGCAGCTTGGGGACTAGCGGTGTAGAGACCCAGTACTTC.

The V gene is TRBV9, the J gene TRBJ2-7, with TRBD1 matching 7 bases. This CDR3 region has 16 residues. The germline V gene encodes CDR1 SGDLS and CDR2 YYNGEE. The V and J ends lost 3 bases and 0 bases, in that order; junction bases with no gene match: 9. The CDR3 coding sequence is TGTGCCAGCAGCGCACCACAGGGGTCTAGCTCCTACGAGCAGTACTTC. Translated: CASSAPQGSSSYEQYF.

This clone was seen just once. This sequence joins TRBV29-1 and TRBJ1-2; 7 bases align to TRBD1. V shed 4 bases, J shed 7 bases, and the junction held 9 bases outside the gene matches. CDR1 is SQVTM and CDR2 is ANQGSEA in the germline V gene. The CDR3 has 13 residues. CDR3 loop: CSVARQGAGGYTF. The CDR3 DNA sequence: TGCAGCGTTGCCCGACAGGGAGCAGGTGGCTACACCTTC. Together with reference TRBV29-1 and TRBJ1-2, the CDR3 gives the full variable domain: SAVISQKPSRDICQRGTSLTIQCQVDSQVTMMFWYRQQPGQSLTLIATANQGSEATYESGFVIDKFPISRPNLTFSTLTVSNMSPEDSSIYLCSVARQGAGGYTFGSGTRLTVV.

This clone was observed once. V and J are TRBV11-3 and TRBJ2-7; TRBD2 might be the D (5 bases). This CDR3 has 15 residues. Germline CDR1 and CDR2: SGHNT and YENEEA. V was shortened by 2 bases and J by 3 bases, with 14 bases between the two germline ends. Here the CDR3 DNA reads TGTGCCAGCAGCTTAACTGCGGACTTAAGCTACGAGCAGTACTTC. Translation gives CASSLTADLSYEQYF. The entire variable domain, with the rest obtained from reference TRBV11-3 and TRBJ2-7, is as follows: EAGVVQSPRYKIIEKKQPVAFWCNPISGHNTLYWYLQNLGQGPELLIRYENEEAVDDSQLPKDRFSAERLKGVDSTLKIQPAELGDSAVYLCASSLTADLSYEQYFGPGTRLTVT.

This clone was picked up a small number of times. This rearrangement joins TRBV7-2 to TRBJ2-3; 11 bases map to TRBD2. The V segment lost 5 bases and the J segment 6 bases; nucleotides outside the gene matches: 7. Germline V gives CDR1 SGHTA, CDR2 FQGNSA. The CDR3 sequence is 15 residues long. Here the CDR3 reads CASSVSGRAGDTQYF. CDR3 bases: TGTGCCAGCAGCGTTAGCGGGAGGGCCGGGGATACGCAGTATTTT.

The chain joins TRBV28 to TRBJ2-1; D not resolved. This CDR3 contains 10 residues. Germline V gives CDR1 MDHEN, CDR2 SYDVKM. The V end lost 4 bases, the J end lost 8 bases, and 3 bases lay between the germline ends. The CDR3 loop is CASSSHEQFF. DNA of the CDR3: TGTGCCAGCAGTTCCCATGAGCAGTTCTTC.

This CDR3 is CASRGTGFLETQYF. As DNA, the CDR3 is TGTGCCAGCAGAGGGACAGGGTTTTTAGAGACCCAGTACTTC. This chain joins TRBV27 and TRBJ2-5, with 9 bases aligning to TRBD1. The CDR3 consists of 14 residues. Germline CDR1 is MNHEY and CDR2 is SMNVEV (reference sequence). V lost 6 bases, J lost 4 bases, and 6 bases stayed unmatched.

This chain links TRBV29-1 with TRBJ1-4, with D tentatively TRBD1 (5 bases). V was trimmed by 7 bases and J by 7 bases, leaving 16 bases between them. This CDR3 spans 13 amino acids. Germline CDR1 is SQVTM and CDR2 is ANQGSEA. For the CDR3, the DNA is TGCAGCGCAACAGGCGTCGCAGGTGAAAAACTGTTTTTT. Residues: CSATGVAGEKLFF.

The rearrangement uses TRBV29-1 and TRBJ2-3; 7 positions agree with TRBD1. The germline V gene has CDR1 SQVTM and CDR2 ANQGSEA. This CDR3 comprises 13 residues. Trimming at V came to 5 bases and at J to 2 bases, leaving 4 bases not matched to a gene. The CDR3 loop reads CSVRDRNTDTQYF. CDR3 in DNA: TGCAGCGTTCGGGACAGAAACACAGATACGCAGTATTTT.